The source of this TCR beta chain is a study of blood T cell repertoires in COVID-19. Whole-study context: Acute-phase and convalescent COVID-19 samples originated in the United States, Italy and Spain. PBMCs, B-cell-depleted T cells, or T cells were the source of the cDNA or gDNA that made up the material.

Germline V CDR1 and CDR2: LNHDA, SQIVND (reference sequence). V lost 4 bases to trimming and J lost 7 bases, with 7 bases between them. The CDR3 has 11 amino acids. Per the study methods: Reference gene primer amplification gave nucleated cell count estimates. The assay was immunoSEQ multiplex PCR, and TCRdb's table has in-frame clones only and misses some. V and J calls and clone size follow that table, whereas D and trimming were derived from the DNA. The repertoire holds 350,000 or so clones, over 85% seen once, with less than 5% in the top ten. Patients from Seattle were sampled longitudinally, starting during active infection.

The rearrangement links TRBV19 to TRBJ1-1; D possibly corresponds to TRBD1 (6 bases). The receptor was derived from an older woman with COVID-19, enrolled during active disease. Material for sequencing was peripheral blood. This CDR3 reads CASSRGLEAFF. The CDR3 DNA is TGTGCCAGTAGTAGGGGGCTTGAAGCTTTCTTT.